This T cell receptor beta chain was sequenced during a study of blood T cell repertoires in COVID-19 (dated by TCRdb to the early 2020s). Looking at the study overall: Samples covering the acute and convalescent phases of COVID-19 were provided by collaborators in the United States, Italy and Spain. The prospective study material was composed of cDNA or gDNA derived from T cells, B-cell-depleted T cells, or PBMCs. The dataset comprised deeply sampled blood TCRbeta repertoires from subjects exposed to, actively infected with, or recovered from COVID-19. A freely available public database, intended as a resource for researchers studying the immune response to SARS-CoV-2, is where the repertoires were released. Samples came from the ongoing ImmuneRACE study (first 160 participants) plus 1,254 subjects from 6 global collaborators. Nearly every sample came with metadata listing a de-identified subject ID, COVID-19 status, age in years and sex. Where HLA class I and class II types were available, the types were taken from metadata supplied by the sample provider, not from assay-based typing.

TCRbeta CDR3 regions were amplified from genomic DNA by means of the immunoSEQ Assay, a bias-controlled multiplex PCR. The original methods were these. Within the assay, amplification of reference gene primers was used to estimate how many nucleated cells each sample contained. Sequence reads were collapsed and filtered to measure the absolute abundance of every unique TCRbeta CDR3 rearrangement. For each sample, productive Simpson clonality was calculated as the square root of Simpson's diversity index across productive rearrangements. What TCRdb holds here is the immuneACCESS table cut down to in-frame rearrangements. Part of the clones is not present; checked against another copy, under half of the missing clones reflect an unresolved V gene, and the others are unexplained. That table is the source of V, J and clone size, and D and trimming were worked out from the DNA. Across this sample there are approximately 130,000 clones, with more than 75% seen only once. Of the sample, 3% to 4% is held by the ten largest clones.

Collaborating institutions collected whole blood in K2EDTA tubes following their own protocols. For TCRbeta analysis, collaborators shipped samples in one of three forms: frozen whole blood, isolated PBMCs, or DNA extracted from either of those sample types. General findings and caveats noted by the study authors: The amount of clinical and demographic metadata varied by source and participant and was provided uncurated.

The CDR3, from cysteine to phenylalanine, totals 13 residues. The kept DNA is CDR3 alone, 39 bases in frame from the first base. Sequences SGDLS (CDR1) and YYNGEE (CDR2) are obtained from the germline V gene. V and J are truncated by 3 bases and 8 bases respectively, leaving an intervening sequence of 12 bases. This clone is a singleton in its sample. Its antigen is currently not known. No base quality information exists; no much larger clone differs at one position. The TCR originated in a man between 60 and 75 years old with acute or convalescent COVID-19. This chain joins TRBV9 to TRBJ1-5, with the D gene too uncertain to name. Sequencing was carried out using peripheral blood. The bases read TGTGCCAGCAGCGAGGCCCCGACTAAGCCCCAGCATTTT. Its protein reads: CASSEAPTKPQHF.